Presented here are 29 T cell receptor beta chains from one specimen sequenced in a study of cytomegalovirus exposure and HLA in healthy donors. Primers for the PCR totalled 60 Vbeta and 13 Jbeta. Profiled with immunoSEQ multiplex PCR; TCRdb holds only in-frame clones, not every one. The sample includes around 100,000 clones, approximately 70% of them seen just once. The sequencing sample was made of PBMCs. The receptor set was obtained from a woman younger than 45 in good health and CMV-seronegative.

The CDR3 sequence: CASSSYIAGQALDEQFF. In nucleotides, the CDR3 is TGTGCCAGCAGTAGCTACATTGCGGGACAGGCTCTGGATGAGCAGTTCTTC. The J gene is TRBJ2-1, the V gene TRBV27; 8 nucleotides line up with TRBD1. V lost 5 bases to trimming and J lost 8 bases; unmatched junction nucleotides: 17. The CDR3 has 17 amino acids. Germline CDR1 reads MNHEY; CDR2 reads SMNVEV (reference sequence).

The CDR3 nucleotides read TGCGCCAGCAGCCGACTCACGGGACAGGGGGGCACTGAAGCTTTCTTT. Its translation is CASSRLTGQGGTEAFF. This chain connects TRBV4-3 to TRBJ1-1, with 11 bases identical to TRBD1. The CDR3 contains 16 residues. V lost 4 bases to trimming and J lost 4 bases; unmatched junction nucleotides: 8. Germline CDR1 reads LGHNA; CDR2 reads YSLEER.

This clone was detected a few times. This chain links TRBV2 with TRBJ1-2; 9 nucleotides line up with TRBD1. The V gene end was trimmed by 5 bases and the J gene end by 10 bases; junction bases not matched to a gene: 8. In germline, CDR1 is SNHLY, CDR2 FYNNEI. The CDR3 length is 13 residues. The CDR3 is CASSSGQGTAYTF. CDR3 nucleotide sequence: TGTGCCAGCAGTTCCGGACAGGGGACGGCCTACACCTTC.

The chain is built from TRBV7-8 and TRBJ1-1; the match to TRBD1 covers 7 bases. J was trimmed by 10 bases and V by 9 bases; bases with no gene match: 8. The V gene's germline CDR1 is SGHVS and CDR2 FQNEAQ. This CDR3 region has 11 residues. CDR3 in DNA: TGTGCCAGTGCAGGGGGGAATAGAGCTTTCTTT. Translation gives CASAGGNRAFF.

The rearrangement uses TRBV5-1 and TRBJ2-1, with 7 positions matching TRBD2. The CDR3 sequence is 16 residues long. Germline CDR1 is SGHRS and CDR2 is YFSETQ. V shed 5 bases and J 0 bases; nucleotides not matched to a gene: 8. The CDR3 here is CASRLRGGGSYNEQFF. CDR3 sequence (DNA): TGCGCCAGCAGGCTGAGGGGCGGGGGCTCCTACAATGAGCAGTTCTTC.

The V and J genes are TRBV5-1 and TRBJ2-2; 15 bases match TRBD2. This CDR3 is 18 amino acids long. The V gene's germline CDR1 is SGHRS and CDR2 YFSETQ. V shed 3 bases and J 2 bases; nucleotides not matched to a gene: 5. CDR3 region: CASSSGTSGRHNTGELFF. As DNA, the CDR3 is TGCGCCAGCAGCTCCGGGACTAGCGGGAGGCATAACACCGGGGAGCTGTTTTTT.

The CDR3 here is CASSDPGTEAFF. CDR3 nucleotide sequence: TGTGCCAGCAGTGACCCCGGGACTGAAGCTTTCTTT. V and J are TRBV7-6 and TRBJ1-1, with D hard to call. The CDR3 loop spans 12 amino acids. V lost 6 bases to trimming and J lost 5 bases, with 10 bases between them. Germline V gene sequence: CDR1 SGHVS, CDR2 FNYEAQ.

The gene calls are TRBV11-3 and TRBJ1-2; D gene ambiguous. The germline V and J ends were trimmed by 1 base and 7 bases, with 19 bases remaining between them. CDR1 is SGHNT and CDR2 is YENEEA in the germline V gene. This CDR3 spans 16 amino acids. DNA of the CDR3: TGTGCCAGCAGCTTAGGGGCCTTAGGGAGTCCGCTTGGCTACACCTTC. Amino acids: CASSLGALGSPLGYTF. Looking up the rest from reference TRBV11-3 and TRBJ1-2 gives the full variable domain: EAGVVQSPRYKIIEKKQPVAFWCNPISGHNTLYWYLQNLGQGPELLIRYENEEAVDDSQLPKDRFSAERLKGVDSTLKIQPAELGDSAVYLCASSLGALGSPLGYTFGSGTRLTVV.

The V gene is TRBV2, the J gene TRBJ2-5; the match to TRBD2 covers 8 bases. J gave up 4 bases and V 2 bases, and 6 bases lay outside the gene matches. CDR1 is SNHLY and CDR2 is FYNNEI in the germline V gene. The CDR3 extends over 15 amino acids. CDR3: CASSENGLAGETQYF. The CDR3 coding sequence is TGTGCCAGCAGTGAAAACGGACTAGCAGGAGAGACCCAGTACTTC.

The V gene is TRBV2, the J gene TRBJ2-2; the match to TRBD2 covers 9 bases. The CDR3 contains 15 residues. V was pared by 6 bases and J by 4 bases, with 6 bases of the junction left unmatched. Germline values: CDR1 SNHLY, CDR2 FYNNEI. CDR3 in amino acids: CASRILAGVTGELFF. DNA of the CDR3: TGTGCCAGCAGGATTTTAGCGGGAGTCACCGGGGAGCTGTTTTTT.

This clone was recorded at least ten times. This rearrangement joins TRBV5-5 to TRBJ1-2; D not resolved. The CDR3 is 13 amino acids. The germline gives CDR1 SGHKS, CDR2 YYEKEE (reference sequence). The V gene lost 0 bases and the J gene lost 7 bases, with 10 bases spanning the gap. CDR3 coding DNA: TGTGCCAGCAGCTTGGCCGGGGTGGGTGGCTACACCTTC. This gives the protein CASSLAGVGGYTF.

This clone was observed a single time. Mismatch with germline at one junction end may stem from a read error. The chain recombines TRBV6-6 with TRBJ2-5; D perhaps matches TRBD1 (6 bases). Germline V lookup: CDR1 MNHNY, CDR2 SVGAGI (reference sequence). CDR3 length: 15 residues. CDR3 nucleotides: TGTGCCAGCAGCCCCATCGGGGCAGGGGAAGAGATCCAGTACTTC. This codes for CASSPIGAGEEIQYF.

Here the CDR3 DNA reads TGTGCCAGCAGCGATAGGGACAGGGTGCTAGCGGGAGCGGGCTACAATGAGCAGTTCTTC. Protein: CASSDRDRVLAGAGYNEQFF. The chain combines TRBV14 with TRBJ2-1; D might be TRBD2 (10 bases). This CDR3 comprises 20 residues. The germline V and J ends were trimmed by 5 bases and 3 bases, with 29 bases remaining between them. Germline V lookup: CDR1 SGHDN, CDR2 FVKESK.

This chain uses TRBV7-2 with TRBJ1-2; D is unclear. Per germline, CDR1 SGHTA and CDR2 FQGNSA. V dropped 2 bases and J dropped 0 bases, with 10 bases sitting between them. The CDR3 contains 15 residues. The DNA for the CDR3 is TGTGCCAGCAGCTTAAAACCCCAGACTAACTATGGCTACACCTTC. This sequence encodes CASSLKPQTNYGYTF.

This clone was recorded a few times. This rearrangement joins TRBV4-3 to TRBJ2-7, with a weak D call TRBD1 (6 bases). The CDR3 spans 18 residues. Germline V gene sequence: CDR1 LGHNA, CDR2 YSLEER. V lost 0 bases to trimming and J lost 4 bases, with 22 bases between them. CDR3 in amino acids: CASSQDHVGQGHLYEQYF. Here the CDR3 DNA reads TGCGCCAGCAGCCAAGATCATGTCGGCCAGGGACACCTATACGAGCAGTACTTC.

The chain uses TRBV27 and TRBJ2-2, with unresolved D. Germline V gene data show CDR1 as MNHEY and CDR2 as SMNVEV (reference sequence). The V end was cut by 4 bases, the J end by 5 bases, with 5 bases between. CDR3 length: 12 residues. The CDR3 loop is CASSSQTGELFF. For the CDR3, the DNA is TGTGCCAGCAGTTCCCAGACCGGGGAGCTGTTTTTT.

The CDR3: CASSQDRGNQPQHF. The DNA for the CDR3 is TGTGCCAGCAGCCAAGACAGGGGCAATCAGCCCCAGCATTTT. This chain uses TRBV7-9 with TRBJ1-5; TRBD1 matches at 7 bases. V lost 5 bases, J lost 2 bases, and 3 bases stayed unmatched. The V gene's germline CDR1 is SEHNR and CDR2 FQNEAQ (reference sequence). The CDR3 contains 14 residues.

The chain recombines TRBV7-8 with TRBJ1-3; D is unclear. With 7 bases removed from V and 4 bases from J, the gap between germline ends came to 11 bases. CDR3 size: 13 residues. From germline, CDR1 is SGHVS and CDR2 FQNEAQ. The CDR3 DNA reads TGTGCCAGCACCCCGATGGAGGGAAACACCATATATTTT. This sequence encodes CASTPMEGNTIYF.

The CDR3 is CASSLGHSLAYEQYF. For the CDR3, the DNA is TGTGCCAGCAGCTTAGGTCACAGCTTGGCCTACGAGCAGTACTTC. This chain connects TRBV7-2 to TRBJ2-7; D uncertain. The V and J ends lost 1 base and 2 bases respectively, with 12 bases between them. The CDR3 length is 15 residues. Germline CDR1 is SGHTA and CDR2 is FQGNSA.

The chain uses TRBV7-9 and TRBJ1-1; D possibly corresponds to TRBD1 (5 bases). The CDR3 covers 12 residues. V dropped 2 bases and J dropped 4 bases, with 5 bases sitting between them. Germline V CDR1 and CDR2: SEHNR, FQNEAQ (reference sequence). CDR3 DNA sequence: TGTGCCAGCAGCTTAAGGGGCACTGAAGCTTTCTTT. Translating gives CASSLRGTEAFF.

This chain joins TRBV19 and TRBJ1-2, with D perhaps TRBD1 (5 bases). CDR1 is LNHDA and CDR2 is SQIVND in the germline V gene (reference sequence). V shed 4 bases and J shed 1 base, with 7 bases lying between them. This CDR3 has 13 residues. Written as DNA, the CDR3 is TGTGCCAGTAGTACGGGGGTTAACTATGGCTACACCTTC. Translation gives CASSTGVNYGYTF.

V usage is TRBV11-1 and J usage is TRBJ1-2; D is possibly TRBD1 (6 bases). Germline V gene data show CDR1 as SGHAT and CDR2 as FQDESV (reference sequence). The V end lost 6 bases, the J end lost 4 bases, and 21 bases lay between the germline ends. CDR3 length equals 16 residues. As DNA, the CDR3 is TGTGCCAGCAGGCCCCAAGACAGGCCTTTGAGCTATGGCTACACCTTC. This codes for CASRPQDRPLSYGYTF.

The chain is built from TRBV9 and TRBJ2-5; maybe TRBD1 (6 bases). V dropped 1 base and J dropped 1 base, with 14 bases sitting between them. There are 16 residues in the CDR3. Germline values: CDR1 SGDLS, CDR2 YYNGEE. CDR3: CASSVTPGQSQETQYF. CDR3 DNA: TGTGCCAGCAGCGTAACCCCGGGACAAAGCCAAGAGACCCAGTACTTC.

CDR3 region: CASGTGSTDTQYF. The CDR3 bases are TGTGCCTCTGGGACAGGCAGCACAGATACGCAGTATTTT. The rearrangement links TRBV6-6 to TRBJ2-3, with 8 nucleotides matching TRBD1. Losses at the gene ends were 11 bases for V and 0 bases for J; bases not matched to a gene: 4. The germline CDR1 and CDR2 sequences are MNHNY and SVGAGI (reference sequence). This CDR3 is 13 amino acids long.

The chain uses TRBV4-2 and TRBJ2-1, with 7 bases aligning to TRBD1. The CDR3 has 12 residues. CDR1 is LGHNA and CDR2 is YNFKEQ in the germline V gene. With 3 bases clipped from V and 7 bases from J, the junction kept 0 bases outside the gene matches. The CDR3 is CASSQGQNEQFF. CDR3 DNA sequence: TGTGCCAGCAGCCAGGGACAGAATGAGCAGTTCTTC.

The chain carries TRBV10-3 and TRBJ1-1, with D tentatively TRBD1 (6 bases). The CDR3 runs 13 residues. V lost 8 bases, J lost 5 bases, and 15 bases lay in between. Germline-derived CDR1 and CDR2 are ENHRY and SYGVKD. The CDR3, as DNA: TGTGCCATCGGGGGGGAGGGGGAGACTGAAGCTTTCTTT. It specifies CAIGGEGETEAFF.

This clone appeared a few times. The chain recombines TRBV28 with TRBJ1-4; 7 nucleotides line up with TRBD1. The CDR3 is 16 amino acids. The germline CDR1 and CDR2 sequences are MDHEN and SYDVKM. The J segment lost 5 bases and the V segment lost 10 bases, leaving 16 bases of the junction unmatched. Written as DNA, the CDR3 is TGTGCCATCGGAGGCGCAGGGGGACTTCCAAATGAAAAACTGTTTTTT. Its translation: CAIGGAGGLPNEKLFF.

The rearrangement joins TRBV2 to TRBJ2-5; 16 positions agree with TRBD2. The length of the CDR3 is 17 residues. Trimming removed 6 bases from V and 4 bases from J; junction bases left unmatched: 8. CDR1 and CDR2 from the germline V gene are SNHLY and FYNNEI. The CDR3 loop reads CASSDPGLAGGGETQYF. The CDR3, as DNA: TGTGCCAGCAGCGACCCGGGACTAGCGGGAGGGGGAGAGACCCAGTACTTC.

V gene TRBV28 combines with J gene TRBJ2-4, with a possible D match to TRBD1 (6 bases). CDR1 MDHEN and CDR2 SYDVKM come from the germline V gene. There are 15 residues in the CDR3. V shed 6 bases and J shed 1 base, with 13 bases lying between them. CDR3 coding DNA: TGTGCCAGCAGCCATACAACAGGGGCCAAAAACATTCAGTACTTC. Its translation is CASSHTTGAKNIQYF.